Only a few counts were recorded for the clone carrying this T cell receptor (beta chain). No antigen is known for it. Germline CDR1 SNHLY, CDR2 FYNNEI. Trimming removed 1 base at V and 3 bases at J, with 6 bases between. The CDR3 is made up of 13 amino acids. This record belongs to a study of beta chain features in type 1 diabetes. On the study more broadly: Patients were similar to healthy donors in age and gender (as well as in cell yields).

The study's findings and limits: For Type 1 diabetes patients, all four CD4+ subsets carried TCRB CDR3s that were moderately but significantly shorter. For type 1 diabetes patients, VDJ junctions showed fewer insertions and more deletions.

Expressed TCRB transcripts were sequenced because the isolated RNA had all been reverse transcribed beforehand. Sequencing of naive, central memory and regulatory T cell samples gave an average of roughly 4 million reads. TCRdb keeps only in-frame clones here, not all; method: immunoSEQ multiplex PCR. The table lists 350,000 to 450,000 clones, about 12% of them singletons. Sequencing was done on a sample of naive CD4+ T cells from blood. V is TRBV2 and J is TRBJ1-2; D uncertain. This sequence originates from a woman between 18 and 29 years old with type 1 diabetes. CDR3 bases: TGTGCCAGCAGTGAAGGTGGCTACTATGGCTACACCTTC. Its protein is CASSEGGYYGYTF.